This section outlines one TCR beta chain sequence together with its context. What it binds is unknown. This sample is part of a study of CXCR3-negative and CXCR3-positive naive CD8 T cells. TRB cDNA was prepared as libraries by UMI-labeled 5' RACE. Each CDR3 protein gets one entry in TCRdb, which reprocessed the 5' RACE reads and gives no DNA. The listing records about 50,000 distinct CDR3 sequences. Whole-study results and caveats: Naive cells that were CXCR3-positive had more hydrophobic TRB CDR3s (compared with CXCR3-negative naive cells).

Germline CDR1 is MDHEN and CDR2 is SYDVKM. This CDR3 is 14 amino acids long. The chain joins TRBV28 to TRBJ2-1; TCRdb gives TRBD1 as the D gene, but with no DNA this cannot be confirmed. The source of this sequence is a human donor in good health. Some clones in this sample may be carry-over from other donors' samples. Sequenced material: naive CXCR3+ CD8+ T cells from blood. The subset is: CD45RO-CCR7+CD27+CD95- naive CD8+ T cells expressing CXCR3 (TNR3+). CDR3 protein: CASSGTGNYNEQFF.